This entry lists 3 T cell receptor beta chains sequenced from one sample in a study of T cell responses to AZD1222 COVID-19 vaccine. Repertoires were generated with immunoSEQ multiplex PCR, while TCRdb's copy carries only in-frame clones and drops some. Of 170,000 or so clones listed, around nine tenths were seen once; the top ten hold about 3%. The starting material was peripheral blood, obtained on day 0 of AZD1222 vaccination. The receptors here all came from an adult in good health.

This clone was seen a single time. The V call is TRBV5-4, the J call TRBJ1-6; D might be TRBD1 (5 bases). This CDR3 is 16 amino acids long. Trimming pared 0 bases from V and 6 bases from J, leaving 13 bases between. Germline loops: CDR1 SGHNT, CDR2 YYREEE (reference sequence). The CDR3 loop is CASSLAAGTVNSPLHF. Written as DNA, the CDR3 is TGTGCCAGCAGCTTGGCGGCAGGGACTGTTAATTCACCCCTCCACTTT.

The CDR3 nucleotides are TGTGCCAGCAGTTTGGGCCAGGGTCCCTACGAGCAGTACTTC. Translated: CASSLGQGPYEQYF. The chain carries TRBV27 and TRBJ2-7, with D perhaps TRBD1 (5 bases). There are 14 residues in the CDR3. Germline V gene data show CDR1 as MNHEY and CDR2 as SMNVEV (reference sequence). The V gene lost 3 bases and the J gene lost 2 bases, with 11 bases spanning the gap.

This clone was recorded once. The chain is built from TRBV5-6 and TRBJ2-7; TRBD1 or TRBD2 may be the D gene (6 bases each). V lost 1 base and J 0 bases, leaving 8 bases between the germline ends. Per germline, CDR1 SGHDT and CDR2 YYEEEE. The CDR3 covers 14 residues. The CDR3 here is CASSLRGLSYEQYF. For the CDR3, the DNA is TGTGCCAGCAGCTTGCGGGGGCTCTCCTACGAGCAGTACTTC.